The table lists the clone carrying this T cell receptor (beta chain) with many counts. Its specificity is unknown. For the second PCR, which ran for about 7 to 11 cycles, a sample-barcoded 5' primer and a J-beta primer mix were used. Each cDNA molecule, via a template-switch adaptor with 12 random nucleotides, was tagged. TCRdb re-analysed the 5' RACE reads in MiXCR, keeping a single row per CDR3 protein. Among about 1.6 million distinct CDR3 sequences listed, roughly 32% were seen once. The data were taken from a study of blood T cells in healthy people across ages. Broader study findings: Naive CD4+ cell counts and diversity both ran higher in long-lived than in aged donors. Percentage of naive T cells showed a strong correlation with TCR beta diversity.

The CDR3 is 13 amino acids. The V end lost 8 bases, the J end lost 6 bases, and 17 bases lay between the germline ends. This clonotype was sampled from a woman aged 25-40 years in good health. The J gene is TRBJ2-7, the V gene TRBV12-3 or TRBV12-4; no reliable D call. The sequenced sample consisted of blood. The CDR3 sequence is CASGITRVGEQYF. In nucleotides, the CDR3 is TGTGCCAGCGGTATTACAAGGGTCGGCGAGCAGTACTTC.